Presented here are 9 T cell receptor beta chains from one specimen sequenced in a study of cytomegalovirus exposure and HLA in healthy donors. Primers for the PCR totalled 60 Vbeta and 13 Jbeta. TCRdb's copy holds only in-frame clones and misses some; the assay was immunoSEQ multiplex PCR. The sample holds about 210,000 clones, 70% to 90% seen once. Specimen: PBMCs. Receptors were obtained from a man aged 30 to 39 in good health and CMV-seronegative.

The rearrangement joins TRBV10-1 to TRBJ2-1; maybe TRBD2 (6 bases). This CDR3 has 15 amino acids. Between the trimmed V and J ends, which lost 2 bases and 9 bases, there was a span of 17 bases. The germline CDR1 and CDR2 sequences are WNHNN and SYGVQD (reference sequence). Written as DNA, the CDR3 is TGCGCCAGCAGTGAGCTTGGTGGGGGGATGGGTGAGCAGTTCTTC. Translating it yields CASSELGGGMGEQFF.

J is TRBJ2-5 and V is TRBV11-2; the match to TRBD1 covers 7 bases. This CDR3 contains 14 residues. In germline, CDR1 is SGHAT, CDR2 FQNNGV. The ends lost 8 bases at V and 0 bases at J; junction bases unmatched: 6. The CDR3: CASRDSQYQETQYF. CDR3 nucleotides: TGTGCCAGCCGGGACAGCCAGTACCAAGAGACCCAGTACTTC.

Notes on this clone: The junction departs from germline at one end; a sequencing error may be responsible. This chain links TRBV7-9 with TRBJ2-1, with a weak D call TRBD1 (6 bases). The CDR3 runs to 12 residues. CDR1 is SEHNR and CDR2 is FQNEAQ in the germline V gene (reference sequence). CDR3 coding DNA: TGTTCCAGCAGCCTACAGGGTCCCCCGCAGTTCTTC. This codes for CSSSLQGPPQFF.

CDR3 region: CASSALAGGILYNEQFF. CDR3 coding DNA: TGTGCCAGCAGCGCACTAGCGGGGGGGATCTTATACAATGAGCAGTTCTTC. V usage is TRBV5-6 and J usage is TRBJ2-1, with 13 bases aligning to TRBD2. The ends lost 4 bases at V and 4 bases at J; junction bases unmatched: 8. The CDR3 runs 17 residues. Germline V CDR1 and CDR2: SGHDT, YYEEEE.

This clone was seen only once. This sequence joins TRBV7-3 and TRBJ2-5; 8 positions agree with TRBD2. The CDR3 is 16 amino acids. V gave up 0 bases and J gave up 6 bases; unmatched junction bases: 9. Per the germline V gene, CDR1 is SGHTA and CDR2 is FQGTGA. The CDR3 bases are TGTGCCAGCAGCTTAACGAAAGCGGGGGCCGGACAGACCCAGTACTTC. Translated: CASSLTKAGAGQTQYF.

The rearrangement links TRBV5-4 to TRBJ2-2, with D maybe TRBD1 (5 bases). V was pared by 4 bases and J by 0 bases, with 10 bases between. The CDR3 contains 15 residues. CDR1 is SGHNT and CDR2 is YYREEE in the germline V gene (reference sequence). The CDR3 DNA reads as TGTGCCAGCAGCCCTACAGGAGCGAACACCGGGGAGCTGTTTTTT. Its translation is CASSPTGANTGELFF.

V is TRBV6-1 and J is TRBJ2-1; TRBD2 matches 9 bases. CDR1 and CDR2 from the germline V gene are MNHNS and SASEGT. The CDR3 has 15 amino acids. J was trimmed by 9 bases and V by 6 bases; bases with no gene match: 12. This chain's CDR3 is CASRPTQAGGGEQFF. The CDR3 DNA reads TGTGCCAGCAGACCAACCCAAGCGGGGGGCGGTGAGCAGTTCTTC.

This sequence joins TRBV6-1 and TRBJ1-5; a possible D gene is TRBD1 (6 bases). This CDR3 contains 15 residues. Germline assignment: CDR1 MNHNS and CDR2 SASEGT. V lost 6 bases and J lost 0, with 12 bases in between. CDR3 amino acids: CASRLGAYSNQPQHF. The CDR3 region has the DNA TGTGCCAGCAGGTTGGGGGCATATAGCAATCAGCCCCAGCATTTT.

This clone was seen only once. The CDR3, as DNA: TGTGCCAGCAGCTTCCACTCGAACTATGGCTACACCTTC. Translating gives CASSFHSNYGYTF. J is TRBJ1-2 and V is TRBV5-6; no clear D gene. Germline CDR1 reads SGHDT; CDR2 reads YYEEEE. The V end was cut by 2 bases, the J end by 2 bases, with 7 bases between. The CDR3 runs to 13 residues.